Each of the 32 T cell receptor beta chains below was sequenced from the same sample in a study of CD8 T cells in ankylosing spondylitis. MiXCR, applied by TCRdb to the 5' RACE reads, yields one record per CDR3 protein. The repertoire holds 300,000 to 350,000 distinct CDR3 sequences, with 11% as singletons. The sample taken for sequencing was blood, either unsorted or a sorted T cell fraction (not recorded which). These receptors originate from a female donor with ankylosing spondylitis or in good health (not recorded which).

At least ten counts were recorded for this clonotype. In nucleotides, the CDR3 is TGTGCCACCAGCCTCGGGGGGATAAGAACAGATACGCAGTATTTT. Its translation: CATSLGGIRTDTQYF. The genes are TRBV24-1 and TRBJ2-3; TRBD2 matches at 7 bases. This CDR3 spans 15 amino acids. Germline V gene data show CDR1 as KGHDR and CDR2 as SFDVKD. Trimming cost V 7 bases and J 3 bases; bases outside gene matches: 9.

This clonotype was observed at least ten times. This chain connects TRBV7-3 to TRBJ2-3, with 9 positions matching TRBD2. Germline V gives CDR1 SGHTA, CDR2 FQGTGA. The CDR3 spans 19 residues. Trimming cost V 2 bases and J 2 bases; bases outside gene matches: 14. The CDR3 DNA follows: TGTGCCAGCAGCTTAGGTCCGGCGAGTAGCGGGGGTTTCACAGATACGCAGTATTTT. Its protein product is CASSLGPASSGGFTDTQYF.

The chain uses TRBV6-1 and TRBJ2-2, with TRBD2 identical over 14 bases. CDR3 length: 17 amino acids. With 5 bases clipped from V and 2 bases from J, the junction kept 4 bases outside the gene matches. Germline loops: CDR1 MNHNS, CDR2 SASEGT. The CDR3 sequence is CASSQTSGGANTGELFF. The DNA for the CDR3 is TGTGCCAGCAGTCAGACTAGCGGGGGGGCAAACACCGGGGAGCTGTTTTTT.

This clonotype was counted ten times or more. The rearrangement links TRBV7-2 to TRBJ2-1; D is ambiguous. This CDR3 is built from 12 residues. The V gene lost 2 bases and the J gene lost 6 bases, with 5 bases spanning the gap. Germline lookup yields CDR1 SGHTA and CDR2 FQGNSA. CDR3 region: CASSLMSNEQFF. CDR3 DNA: TGTGCCAGCAGCTTAATGTCCAATGAGCAGTTCTTC.

This clonotype was observed at least ten times. The V call is TRBV20-1, the J call TRBJ2-2; a weak D match, TRBD2 (5 bases). Germline values: CDR1 DFQATT, CDR2 SNEGSKA (reference sequence). This CDR3 is built from 14 residues. The germline V and J ends were trimmed by 1 base and 1 base, with 7 bases remaining between them. CDR3 DNA: TGCAGTGCTAGAGCCAGCGGGAACACCGGGGAGCTGTTTTTT. Protein: CSARASGNTGELFF.

This clonotype occurred many times. The V and J genes are TRBV12-3 or TRBV12-4 and TRBJ2-5; 9 positions agree with TRBD1. Trimming at V came to 6 bases and at J to 1 base, leaving 6 bases not matched to a gene. The CDR3 covers 15 residues. The CDR3 sequence is CASSPGTGIQETQYF. DNA for the CDR3: TGTGCCAGCAGCCCCGGGACAGGGATCCAAGAGACCCAGTACTTC.

This clonotype has at least ten counts. The chain couples TRBV5-1 to TRBJ1-1, with no clear D. Germline V gene lookup returns CDR1 SGHRS and CDR2 YFSETQ. Trimming took off 2 bases at V and 0 bases at J, with 14 bases between the two ends. CDR3 size: 16 residues. The CDR3: CASSLTTGRMNTEAFF. The CDR3 bases are TGCGCCAGCAGCTTAACTACTGGACGGATGAACACTGAAGCTTTCTTT.

There are many counts of this clonotype. The chain recombines TRBV27 with TRBJ2-1; D not certain. V gave up 4 bases and J gave up 7 bases, with 8 bases separating them. Germline V gives CDR1 MNHEY, CDR2 SMNVEV (reference sequence). The CDR3 loop spans 12 amino acids. DNA for the CDR3: TGTGCCAGCAGTTCTCTAGATAATGAGCAGTTCTTC. Translating gives CASSSLDNEQFF.

This clonotype showed up just a few times. This chain links TRBV3-1 with TRBJ2-5, with a tentative D call TRBD2 (6 bases). CDR3 length: 15 amino acids. Trimming cost V 3 bases and J 9 bases, with 20 bases left between them. The V gene's germline CDR1 is LGHDT and CDR2 YNNKEL (reference sequence). CDR3 loop: CASSHWDSGLGPQYF. For the CDR3, the DNA is TGTGCCAGCAGCCATTGGGACTCGGGTTTAGGGCCCCAGTACTTC.

In its sample, this clonotype was seen many times. The chain combines TRBV5-4 with TRBJ2-4, with D perhaps TRBD2 (6 bases). Germline values: CDR1 SGHNT, CDR2 YYREEE (reference sequence). Trimming removed 0 bases at V and 4 bases at J, with 14 bases between. The CDR3 runs to 16 residues. CDR3 coding DNA: TGTGCCAGCAGCTTGGCCTTGCGGGGCGGGAAAAACATTCAGTACTTC. It yields the protein CASSLALRGGKNIQYF.

The genes are TRBV5-5 and TRBJ2-1; 10 bases align to TRBD1. Germline V gene sequence: CDR1 SGHKS, CDR2 YYEKEE (reference sequence). Trimming took 4 bases from V and 5 from J; bases not matched to a gene: 6. The CDR3 spans 15 residues. CDR3 sequence: CASSPRTGGDNEQFF. CDR3 DNA sequence: TGTGCCAGCAGCCCGCGGACAGGGGGTGACAATGAGCAGTTCTTC.

This clonotype was picked up many times. The genes are TRBV2 and TRBJ1-2; 9 bases agree with TRBD1. This CDR3 spans 14 amino acids. The germline CDR1 and CDR2 sequences are SNHLY and FYNNEI. J gave up 7 bases and V 6 bases, and 9 bases lay outside the gene matches. CDR3 sequence: CASRLLGQGVGYTF. The CDR3 DNA is TGTGCCAGCAGATTACTGGGACAGGGAGTTGGCTACACCTTC. The full variable domain, with the rest looked up from reference TRBV2 and TRBJ1-2, is EPEVTQTPSHQVTQMGQEVILRCVPISNHLYFYWYRQILGQKVEFLVSFYNNEISEKSEIFDDQFSVERPDGSNFTLKIRSTKLEDSAMYFCASRLLGQGVGYTFGSGTRLTVV.

The chain carries TRBV3-1 and TRBJ2-7, with D possibly being TRBD2 (6 bases). The germline V gene has CDR1 LGHDT and CDR2 YNNKEL (reference sequence). The CDR3 has 13 residues. V was cut by 2 bases and J by 6 bases, with 11 bases left in between. CDR3 DNA sequence: TGTGCCAGCAGCCAAAAGGGACTTTCCGAGCAGTACTTC. This codes for CASSQKGLSEQYF.

The rearrangement links TRBV3-1 to TRBJ2-2, with 9 nucleotides matching TRBD2. This CDR3 is 16 amino acids long. Trimming took 8 bases from V and 7 from J; bases not matched to a gene: 14. Per the germline V gene, CDR1 is LGHDT and CDR2 is YNNKEL (reference sequence). In nucleotides, the CDR3 is TGTGCCAGCGGCGGACTAGGCGGGAGGGAGGACGGGGAGCTGTTTTTT. It specifies CASGGLGGREDGELFF.

This clonotype was seen at least ten times. This chain uses TRBV6-2 or TRBV6-3 with TRBJ2-5; 8 bases are shared with TRBD2. There are 17 residues in the CDR3. Germline V gene sequence: CDR1 MNHEY, CDR2 SVGEGT. V lost 7 bases to trimming and J lost 5 bases; unmatched junction nucleotides: 18. CDR3 DNA: TGTGCCAGCACGGGTGACGAAGCGGGAGTTTTACGGGAGACCCAGTACTTC. It is translated as CASTGDEAGVLRETQYF.

This clonotype was recorded a few times. The genes are TRBV6-1 and TRBJ1-6; tentatively, D is TRBD1 (6 bases). The CDR3 contains 15 residues. The ends were cut back, 9 bases at V and 11 bases at J, with 23 bases in the middle. The germline gives CDR1 MNHNS, CDR2 SASEGT. The CDR3 is CARSLGTGGGPPLHF. In DNA, the CDR3 is TGTGCCAGATCCTTAGGGACGGGAGGGGGGCCACCCCTCCACTTT.

Points on this clonotype: A much larger clone lies a single base off, so this may be a read error. This sequence joins TRBV7-7 and TRBJ2-5; the D gene is possibly TRBD1 (5 bases). In germline, CDR1 is SSHAT, CDR2 FNYEAQ (reference sequence). The CDR3 runs 15 residues. In nucleotides, the CDR3 is TGTGCTAGCAACTTAAGCAGGGTTTTAGGAGAGACCCAGTACTTC. This sequence encodes CASNLSRVLGETQYF. Full variable domain (missing parts from reference TRBV7-7 and TRBJ2-5): GAGVSQSPRYKVTKRGQDVTLRCDPISSHATLYWYQQALGQGPEFLTYFNYEAQPDKSGLPSDRFSAERPEGSISTLTIQRTEQRDSAMYRCASNLSRVLGETQYFGPGTRLLVL.

This clonotype was seen repeatedly, ten times or more. The gene calls are TRBV7-8 and TRBJ2-2, with 7 nucleotides matching TRBD1. This CDR3 comprises 15 residues. Germline CDR1 reads SGHVS; CDR2 reads FQNEAQ. With 4 bases clipped from V and 5 bases from J, the junction kept 7 bases outside the gene matches. The chain's CDR3 is CASSSRQGRTGELFF. DNA of the CDR3: TGTGCCAGCAGCTCCCGACAGGGTAGGACCGGGGAGCTGTTTTTT.

This clonotype was recorded at least ten times. V and J are TRBV5-1 and TRBJ2-7; D is undetermined. CDR1 is SGHRS and CDR2 is YFSETQ in the germline V gene. The CDR3 runs 13 residues. The ends were cut back, 1 base at V and 3 bases at J, with 8 bases in the middle. Here the CDR3 reads CASSLNGNYEQYF. The CDR3 DNA reads as TGCGCCAGCAGCTTGAACGGAAACTACGAGCAGTACTTC.

The chain is built from TRBV11-3 and TRBJ2-2, with 8 bases aligning to TRBD1. In germline, CDR1 is SGHNT, CDR2 YENEEA. Trimming at V came to 0 bases and at J to 6 bases, leaving 6 bases not matched to a gene. The CDR3 contains 16 residues. This chain's CDR3 is CASSLDRQGAAGELFF. In DNA form, the CDR3 reads TGTGCCAGCAGCTTAGATCGGCAGGGGGCTGCCGGGGAGCTGTTTTTT.

The J gene is TRBJ2-3, the V gene TRBV6-1; possibly TRBD1 for D (5 bases). Trimming took 6 bases from V and 0 from J, leaving 10 bases between them. This CDR3 has 14 residues. Germline V gene sequence: CDR1 MNHNS, CDR2 SASEGT. CDR3 amino acids: CASRQGASTDTQYF. CDR3 nucleotide sequence: TGTGCCAGCAGGCAGGGCGCTAGCACAGATACGCAGTATTTT.

The chain couples TRBV27 to TRBJ2-2; the D call may be TRBD1 or TRBD2 (5 bases each). The CDR3 spans 16 residues. Germline-derived CDR1 and CDR2 are MNHEY and SMNVEV (reference sequence). V was trimmed by 1 base and J by 0 bases, leaving 9 bases between them. CDR3 sequence reads: CASSLYGTANTGELFF. The DNA for the CDR3 is TGTGCCAGCAGTTTATATGGGACGGCGAACACCGGGGAGCTGTTTTTT.

On this clonotype itself: This sequence may be a read error, since a much larger clone differs from it by one base. The V call is TRBV6-1, the J call TRBJ2-3, with TRBD2 matching 7 bases. V was clipped by 5 bases and J by 3 bases; unmatched bases: 11. This CDR3 has 16 residues. Germline V gene data show CDR1 as MNHNS and CDR2 as SASEGT. The CDR3 spells CASSPIVGGRTDTQYF. In nucleotides, the CDR3 is TGTGCCAGCAGTCCTATAGTGGGAGGGCGAACAGATACGCAGTATTTT.

This clonotype showed up many times. The chain links TRBV5-6 to TRBJ1-5; D remains unclear. CDR1 is SGHDT and CDR2 is YYEEEE in the germline V gene. Trimming stripped 1 base from V and 2 bases from J, with 13 bases between. This CDR3 spans 16 amino acids. The CDR3 region is CASSLRTSEGNQPQHF. The CDR3 nucleotides are TGTGCCAGCAGCTTGCGGACCTCCGAGGGCAATCAGCCCCAGCATTTT. The variable domain in full, completed from reference TRBV5-6 and TRBJ1-5, reads DAGVTQSPTHLIKTRGQQVTLRCSPKSGHDTVSWYQQALGQGPQFIFQYYEEEERQRGNFPDRFSGHQFPNYSSELNVNALLLGDSALYLCASSLRTSEGNQPQHFGDGTRLSIL.

This clonotype was counted only a few times. The chain is built from TRBV6-2 or TRBV6-3 and TRBJ2-1; the match to TRBD2 covers 8 bases. Trimming removed 5 bases from V and 7 bases from J; junction bases left unmatched: 7. The CDR3 runs to 14 residues. Germline assignment: CDR1 MNHEY and CDR2 SVGEGT. The CDR3 bases are TGTGCCAGCAGTCATGGGACTAGTAGAAATGAGCAGTTCTTC. Translation: CASSHGTSRNEQFF.

The rearrangement joins TRBV7-8 to TRBJ2-1; the D is unclear. CDR1 SGHVS and CDR2 FQNEAQ come from the germline V gene. This CDR3 is built from 14 residues. V lost 3 bases and J 5 bases, leaving 11 bases between the germline ends. CDR3 in DNA: TGTGCCAGCAGCTTTATCCAGCCTGACAATGAGCAGTTCTTC. It specifies CASSFIQPDNEQFF.

V and J are TRBV15 and TRBJ1-2; 7 nucleotides line up with TRBD1. Trimming took 3 bases from V and 4 from J; bases not matched to a gene: 2. The CDR3 covers 13 residues. The V gene's germline CDR1 is LNHNV and CDR2 YYDKDF (reference sequence). In DNA, the CDR3 is TGTGCCACCAGCAGTTGGGACAGCTATGGCTACACCTTC. It translates to CATSSWDSYGYTF. Full variable domain (missing parts from reference TRBV15 and TRBJ1-2): DAMVIQNPRYQVTQFGKPVTLSCSQTLNHNVMYWYQQKSSQAPKLLFHYYDKDFNNEADTPDNFQSRRPNTSFCFLDIRSPGLGDTAMYLCATSSWDSYGYTFGSGTRLTVV.

The chain links TRBV28 to TRBJ2-1, with D possibly TRBD2 on 5 matching bases. The CDR3 loop spans 17 amino acids. Germline assignment: CDR1 MDHEN and CDR2 SYDVKM. V lost 2 bases, J lost 4 bases, and 18 bases lay in between. The CDR3 region is CASSLGRSESGYNEQFF. The CDR3, as DNA: TGTGCCAGCAGTTTAGGCAGGAGTGAGTCGGGGTACAATGAGCAGTTCTTC.

The table lists this clonotype with many counts. V is TRBV12-3 or TRBV12-4 and J is TRBJ1-3; 7 bases map to TRBD1. This CDR3 spans 12 amino acids. With 6 bases clipped from V and 6 bases from J, the junction kept 2 bases outside the gene matches. The CDR3 sequence is CASRTGPNTIYF. The CDR3 DNA follows: TGTGCCAGCAGGACAGGGCCAAACACCATATATTTT.

This chain joins TRBV7-3 and TRBJ2-2; 8 positions agree with TRBD1. Per the germline V gene, CDR1 is SGHTA and CDR2 is FQGTGA. The V gene end was trimmed by 8 bases and the J gene end by 0 bases; junction bases not matched to a gene: 2. CDR3 size: 14 residues. In nucleotides, the CDR3 is TGTGCCAGCCGACAGGGGACGAACACCGGGGAGCTGTTTTTT. This sequence encodes CASRQGTNTGELFF.

The CDR3 DNA follows: TGTGCCAGCAGTTTCAGGGAGGGGGAGACCCAGTACTTC. Its protein is CASSFREGETQYF. The chain has TRBV27 and TRBJ2-5; 7 bases are a match to TRBD2. The CDR3 contains 13 residues. Germline assignment: CDR1 MNHEY and CDR2 SMNVEV (reference sequence). J lost 5 bases, V lost 3 bases, and 3 bases had no gene match.

This clonotype has ten or more counts. This chain connects TRBV5-1 to TRBJ2-1; 9 bases are a match to TRBD2. This CDR3 contains 15 residues. Germline CDR1 SGHRS, CDR2 YFSETQ. The V gene end was trimmed by 0 bases and the J gene end by 9 bases; junction bases not matched to a gene: 7. Written as DNA, the CDR3 is TGCGCCAGCAGCTTGGCCGTAGCGGGAGAGGGTGAGCAGTTCTTC. Encoded protein: CASSLAVAGEGEQFF.